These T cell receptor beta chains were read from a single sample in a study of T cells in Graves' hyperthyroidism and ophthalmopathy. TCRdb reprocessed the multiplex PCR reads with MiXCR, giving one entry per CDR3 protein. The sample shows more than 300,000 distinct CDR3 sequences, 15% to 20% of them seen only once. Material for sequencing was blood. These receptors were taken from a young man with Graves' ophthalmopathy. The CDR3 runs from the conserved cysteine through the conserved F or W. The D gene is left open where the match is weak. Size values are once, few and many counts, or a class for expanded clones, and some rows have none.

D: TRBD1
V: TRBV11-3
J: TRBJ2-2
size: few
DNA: TGTGCCAGCAGCTTAGATCGAGGGGGCGGCACCGGGGAGCTGTTTTTT
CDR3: CASSLDRGGGTGELFF

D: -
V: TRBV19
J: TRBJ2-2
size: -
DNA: TGTGCCAGTAGTATTGGAGTGAGGGTGGCCGGGGAGCTGTTTTTT
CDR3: CASSIGVRVAGELFF

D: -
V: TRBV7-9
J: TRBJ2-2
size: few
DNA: TGTGCCAGCAGCTTAGGGGCCTACGTGGGGGATACCGGGGAGCTGTTTTTT
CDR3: CASSLGAYVGDTGELFF

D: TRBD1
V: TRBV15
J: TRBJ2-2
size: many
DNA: TGTGCCACCAGCAGAGACAGGGGGCATGGCACCGGGGAGCTGTTTTTT
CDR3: CATSRDRGHGTGELFF

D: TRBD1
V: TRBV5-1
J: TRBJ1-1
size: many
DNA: TGCGCCAGCAGCTTGACAGGGGGCGCCTGGGACACTGAAGCTTTCTTT
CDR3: CASSLTGGAWDTEAFF

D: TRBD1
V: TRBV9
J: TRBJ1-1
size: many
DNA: TGTGCCAGCAGCGTAGCAGGGGGTGGGAACACTGAAGCTTTCTTT
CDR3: CASSVAGGGNTEAFF

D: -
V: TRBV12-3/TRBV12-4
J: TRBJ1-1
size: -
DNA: TGTGCCAGCAGTACCGGGGGGCGCGATGAAGCTTTCTTT
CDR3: CASSTGGRDEAFF

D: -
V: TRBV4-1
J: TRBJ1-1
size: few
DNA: TGCGCCAGCAGCCAAGTATCACAGCTGCTCACTGAAGCTTTCTTT
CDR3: CASSQVSQLLTEAFF

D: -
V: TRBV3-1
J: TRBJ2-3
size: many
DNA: TGTGCCAGCAGCCCTTCGGGCAGAACCACAGATACGCAGTATTTT
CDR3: CASSPSGRTTDTQYF

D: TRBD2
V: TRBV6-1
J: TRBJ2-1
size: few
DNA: TGTGCCAGCAGTATTGGACTAGCGGGGGGGCCGTGGTACAATGAGCAGTTCTTC
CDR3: CASSIGLAGGPWYNEQFF

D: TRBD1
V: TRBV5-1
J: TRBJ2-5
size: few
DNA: TGCGCCAGCAGCTTTCAGGGACAGGACCAAGAGACCCAGTACTTC
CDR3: CASSFQGQDQETQYF

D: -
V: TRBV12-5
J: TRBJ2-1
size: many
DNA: TGTGCTAGTGGTTTGGTCTTGGGGGGGGCAGGGAAGAGCTCCTACAATGAGCAGTTCTTC
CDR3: CASGLVLGGAGKSSYNEQFF

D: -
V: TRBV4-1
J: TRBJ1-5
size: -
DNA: TGCGCCAGCAGCCAAGACTGGACAACGGCCAATCAGCCCCAGCATTTT
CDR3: CASSQDWTTANQPQHF

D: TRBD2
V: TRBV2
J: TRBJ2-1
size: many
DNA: TGTGCCAGCATACGACCCTCGGGACTAGCCGTTGAGCAGTTCTTC
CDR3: CASIRPSGLAVEQFF

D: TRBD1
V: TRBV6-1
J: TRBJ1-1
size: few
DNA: TGTGCCAGCAGCCGCCGGGGGACAGGGGTTACTGAAGCTTTCTTT
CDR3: CASSRRGTGVTEAFF

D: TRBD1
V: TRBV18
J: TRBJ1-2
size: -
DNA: TGTGCCAGCTCACCACCGAGGACAGGGCGGAGTGGCTACACCTTC
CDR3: CASSPPRTGRSGYTF

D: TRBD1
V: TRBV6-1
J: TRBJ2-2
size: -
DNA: TGTGCCAGCACCTCACAGGGGGCGTGGACCGGGGAGCTGTTTTTT
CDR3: CASTSQGAWTGELFF

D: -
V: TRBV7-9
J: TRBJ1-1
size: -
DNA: TGTGCCAGCAGCAGCGGGAAACTTGAAGCTTTCTTT
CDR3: CASSSGKLEAFF

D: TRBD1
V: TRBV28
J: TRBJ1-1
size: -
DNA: TGTGCCAGCAGTTTATTGGGACAGGGGACTAGCTCCGAGCCTGAAGCTTTCTTT
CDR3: CASSLLGQGTSSEPEAFF

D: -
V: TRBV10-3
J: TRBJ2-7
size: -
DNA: TGTGCCATCAGGGTCGACAGTTCCTACGAGCAGTACTTC
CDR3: CAIRVDSSYEQYF

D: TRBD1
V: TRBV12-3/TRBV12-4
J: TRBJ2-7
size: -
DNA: TGTGCCAGCTCACCCCCCATGAGCGGACAGGGGTTCTACGAGCAGTACTTC
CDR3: CASSPPMSGQGFYEQYF

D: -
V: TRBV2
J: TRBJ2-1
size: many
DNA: TGTGCCAGCAATCGGGGGCTCATTTCCTACAATGAGCAGTTCTTC
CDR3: CASNRGLISYNEQFF

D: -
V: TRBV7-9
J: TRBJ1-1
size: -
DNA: TGTGCCAGCAGCTTCACAGAGGAAGCTTTCTTT
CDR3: CASSFTEEAFF

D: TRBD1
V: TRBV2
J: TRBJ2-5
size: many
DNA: TGTGCCAGCAGTGAAGAGGACAGGGGGTACGAGACCCAGTACTTC
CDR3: CASSEEDRGYETQYF

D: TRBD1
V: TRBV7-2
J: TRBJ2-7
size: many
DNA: TGTGCCAGCAGCCCAGGGGGCAAATCGGTTTACGAGCAGTACTTC
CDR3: CASSPGGKSVYEQYF

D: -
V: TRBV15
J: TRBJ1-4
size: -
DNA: TGTGCCACCAGCAGGCGGGAGGCGATCTGGTTGTTTTTT
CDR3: CATSRREAIWLFF